This T cell receptor (beta chain) is from a study of cytomegalovirus exposure and HLA in healthy donors. Findings of the study overall: Later on, an analysis tied about 17,000 TCR beta sequences to HLA alleles at 0.05 false discovery rate. Later on, an analysis showed TCR association rates differing by HLA locus, with DRB1 the most and HLA-C the fewest.

The PCR was carried out with 60 Vbeta primers and 13 Jbeta primers. Assay used: immunoSEQ multiplex PCR; TCRdb lists only in-frame clones, some missing. The repertoire includes around 210,000 clones, roughly 83% of them detected once, and approximately 0.39% sits in the top ten. Germline V gene lookup returns CDR1 LNHDA and CDR2 SQIVND (reference sequence). The CDR3 length is 15 residues. V was pared by 8 bases and J by 8 bases, with 7 bases of the junction left unmatched. Donors were nominally healthy when sampled, though unrecorded immune exposures were likely. In regard to this clone: What it recognizes is unknown.

The source is a male donor in good health and CMV-seropositive. The V gene is TRBV19, the J gene TRBJ2-1; 15 bases fit TRBD2. Specimen: PBMCs. CDR3 DNA: TGTGCCAGTGGGGGACTAGCGGGGGGTCGACATGAGCAGTTCTTC. It specifies CASGGLAGGRHEQFF.